Listed here are 10 T cell receptor beta chains from one sample, sequenced in a study of Graves' ophthalmopathy and Graves' hyperthyroidism. RNA transcripts served as template for amplifying TCR beta CDR3 sequences. Investigators did first-round RT-PCR with HTBI primers, then second-round multiplex PCR. TCRdb reanalysed the multiplex PCR reads using MiXCR and keeps one entry per CDR3 protein. Of tens of thousands of distinct CDR3 sequences listed, less than 65% were seen once; the top ten hold roughly 5%. The material sequenced was peripheral blood. The source of these receptors is an adult woman with Graves' ophthalmopathy.

This clonotype was recorded at least ten times. J is TRBJ2-1 and V is TRBV24-1; tentatively, D is TRBD1 (5 bases). Deletions cut 3 bases from V and 7 bases from J, with 9 bases between. This CDR3 has 13 amino acids. Germline V gene sequence: CDR1 KGHDR, CDR2 SFDVKD. CDR3 coding DNA: TGTGCCACCAGTGATCCCAGGGTAAATGAGCAGTTCTTC. Its protein product is CATSDPRVNEQFF.

The chain carries TRBV7-3 and TRBJ2-7, with 10 bases that match TRBD2. TRBJ2-5 explains the end of the DNA better; the J call may be wrong. CDR1 is SGHTA and CDR2 is FQGTGA in the germline V gene. The CDR3 has 14 amino acids. Here the CDR3 DNA reads TGTGCCAGCAGCGAACTAGCGGGACTGGAGACCCAGTACTTC. Protein sequence: CASSELAGLETQYF.

The chain employs TRBV20-1 and TRBJ2-7; D is uncertain. CDR3 size: 9 residues. Germline values: CDR1 DFQATT, CDR2 SNEGSKA (reference sequence). The ends were cut back, 6 bases at V and 6 bases at J, with 6 bases in the middle. CDR3 DNA: TGCAGTGCAGATAGCGAGCAGTACTTC. This codes for CSADSEQYF.

This clonotype was found once. This rearrangement joins TRBV20-1 to TRBJ2-7; D possibly matches TRBD1 or TRBD2 (5 bases each). Trimming pared 6 bases from V and 7 bases from J, leaving 22 bases between. Germline CDR1 and CDR2: DFQATT and SNEGSKA (reference sequence). The CDR3 has 14 amino acids. CDR3 protein: CSARRGEAREEQYF. The CDR3 DNA reads TGCAGTGCCCGGAGAGGGGAAGCGAGAGAAGAGCAGTACTTC.

The rearrangement links TRBV19 to TRBJ2-1; D is unclear. The CDR3 contains 15 residues. Germline V gene sequence: CDR1 LNHDA, CDR2 SQIVND (reference sequence). With 7 bases removed from V and 6 bases from J, the gap between germline ends came to 19 bases. The DNA for the CDR3 is TGTGCCAGTACCCCTAGAACGGCACCCTTCAATGAGCAGTTCTTC. Its protein is CASTPRTAPFNEQFF.

The J gene is TRBJ1-6, the V gene TRBV7-8; possible D gene TRBD1, 5 bases. Between the trimmed V and J ends, which lost 5 bases and 7 bases, there was a span of 12 bases. This CDR3 spans 14 amino acids. Germline CDR1 reads SGHVS; CDR2 reads FQNEAQ. CDR3 bases: TGTGCCAGCAGCAGAGGGGACGGGAATTCACCCCTCCACTTT. This translates into CASSRGDGNSPLHF. Complete variable domain (other parts from reference TRBV7-8 and TRBJ1-6): GAGVSQSPRYKVAKRGQDVALRCDPISGHVSLFWYQQALGQGPEFLTYFQNEAQLDKSGLPSDRFFAERPEGSVSTLKIQRTQQEDSAVYLCASSRGDGNSPLHFGNGTRLTVT.

This clonotype came up many times. The chain joins TRBV19 to TRBJ2-2, with 7 bases matching TRBD2. Germline assignment: CDR1 LNHDA and CDR2 SQIVND (reference sequence). V was clipped by 10 bases and J by 7 bases; unmatched bases: 6. This CDR3 is 12 amino acids long. CDR3 amino acids: CATDSGGGELFF. CDR3 bases: TGTGCCACCGACTCGGGGGGCGGGGAGCTGTTTTTT.

This clonotype was counted ten times or more. CDR3 region: CASSLWPRGVQETQYF. The CDR3 DNA reads as TGCGCCAGCAGCTTGTGGCCTAGAGGGGTCCAAGAGACCCAGTACTTC. The chain combines TRBV5-1 with TRBJ2-5; D may correspond to TRBD1 or TRBD2 (5 bases each). CDR3 length: 16 amino acids. Looked up from germline, CDR1 is SGHRS and CDR2 is YFSETQ. V dropped 1 base and J dropped 1 base, with 14 bases sitting between them.

There are many counts of this clonotype. The chain combines TRBV20-1 with TRBJ2-1; 15 nucleotides match TRBD2. V lost 1 base, J lost 5 bases, and 18 bases stayed unmatched. Germline CDR1 and CDR2: DFQATT and SNEGSKA (reference sequence). This CDR3 is 21 amino acids long. DNA of the CDR3: TGCAGTGCTAGAGTACCTGGTTTTGGACTAGCGGGAGGGGTAGGGAACAATGAGCAGTTCTTC. This translates into CSARVPGFGLAGGVGNNEQFF.

The J gene is TRBJ2-2, the V gene TRBV20-1, with D unclear. CDR3 length equals 15 residues. The V and J ends lost 3 bases and 1 base respectively, with 12 bases between them. Germline values: CDR1 DFQATT, CDR2 SNEGSKA (reference sequence). The CDR3 DNA sequence: TGCAGTGCTAGTATTATGGGGTTGAACACCGGGGAGCTGTTTTTT. Its translation: CSASIMGLNTGELFF.